This TCR beta chain originates from a study of blood T cell repertoires in COVID-19. Study as a whole: Material from acute and convalescent COVID-19 was sourced from the United States, Italy and Spain.

Method: immunoSEQ multiplex PCR; TCRdb's copy keeps in-frame clones and lacks some. The sample records about 500,000 clones, around 90% being singletons. During active infection, Seattle patients enrolled and were then monitored through disease. V gave up 0 bases and J gave up 6 bases; unmatched junction bases: 5. Germline loops: CDR1 SGHRS, CDR2 YFSETQ. The CDR3 is 15 amino acids. The TCR comes from a woman in her 50s with COVID-19, enrolled during active disease. The chain couples TRBV5-1 to TRBJ2-1, with 8 bases matching TRBD1. The material sequenced was peripheral blood. The CDR3 protein is CASSLGQGHSNEQFF. CDR3 nucleotide sequence: TGCGCCAGCAGCTTGGGACAGGGGCATAGCAATGAGCAGTTCTTC.